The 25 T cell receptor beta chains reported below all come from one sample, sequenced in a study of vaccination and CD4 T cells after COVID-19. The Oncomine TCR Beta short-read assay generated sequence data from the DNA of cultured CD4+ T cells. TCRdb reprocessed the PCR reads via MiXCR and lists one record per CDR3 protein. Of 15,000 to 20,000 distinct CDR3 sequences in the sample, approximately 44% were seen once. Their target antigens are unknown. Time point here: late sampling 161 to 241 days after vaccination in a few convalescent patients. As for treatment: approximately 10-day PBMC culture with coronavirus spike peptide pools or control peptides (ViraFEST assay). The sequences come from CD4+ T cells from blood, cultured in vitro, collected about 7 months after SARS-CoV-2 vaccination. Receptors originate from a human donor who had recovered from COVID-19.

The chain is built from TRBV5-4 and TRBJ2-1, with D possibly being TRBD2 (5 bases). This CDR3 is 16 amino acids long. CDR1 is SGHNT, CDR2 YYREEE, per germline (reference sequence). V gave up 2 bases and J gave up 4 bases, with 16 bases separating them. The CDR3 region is CASSFGNLGDYNEQFF. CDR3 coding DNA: TGTGCCAGCAGCTTCGGGAACCTCGGGGATTACAATGAGCAGTTCTTC.

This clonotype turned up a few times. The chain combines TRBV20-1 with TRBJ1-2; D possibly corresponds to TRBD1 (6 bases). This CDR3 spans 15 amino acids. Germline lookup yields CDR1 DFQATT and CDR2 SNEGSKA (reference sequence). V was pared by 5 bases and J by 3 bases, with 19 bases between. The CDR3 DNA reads TGCAGTGCTGGGGGGGGTTTGACAGGTTACTATGGCTACACCTTC. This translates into CSAGGGLTGYYGYTF.

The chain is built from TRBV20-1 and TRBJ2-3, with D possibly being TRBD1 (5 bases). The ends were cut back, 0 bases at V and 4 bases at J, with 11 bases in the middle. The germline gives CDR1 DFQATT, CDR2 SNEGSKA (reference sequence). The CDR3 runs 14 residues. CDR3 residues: CSARDRGRPDTQYF. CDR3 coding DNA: TGCAGTGCTAGAGATAGGGGCCGTCCAGATACGCAGTATTTT.

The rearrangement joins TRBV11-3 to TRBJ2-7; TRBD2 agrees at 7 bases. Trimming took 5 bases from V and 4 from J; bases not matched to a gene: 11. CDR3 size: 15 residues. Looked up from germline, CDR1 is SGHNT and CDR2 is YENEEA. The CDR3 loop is CASSQHELALYEQYF. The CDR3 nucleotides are TGTGCCAGCAGCCAGCATGAACTAGCGTTGTACGAGCAGTACTTC. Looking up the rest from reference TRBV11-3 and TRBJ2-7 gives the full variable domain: EAGVVQSPRYKIIEKKQPVAFWCNPISGHNTLYWYLQNLGQGPELLIRYENEEAVDDSQLPKDRFSAERLKGVDSTLKIQPAELGDSAVYLCASSQHELALYEQYFGPGTRLTVT.

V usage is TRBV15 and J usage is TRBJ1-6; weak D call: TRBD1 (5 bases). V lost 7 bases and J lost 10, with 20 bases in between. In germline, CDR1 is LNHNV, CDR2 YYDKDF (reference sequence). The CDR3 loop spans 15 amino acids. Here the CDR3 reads CATIDGRGYASPLHF. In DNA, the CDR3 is TGTGCCACCATCGACGGGAGGGGTTACGCCTCACCCCTCCACTTT.

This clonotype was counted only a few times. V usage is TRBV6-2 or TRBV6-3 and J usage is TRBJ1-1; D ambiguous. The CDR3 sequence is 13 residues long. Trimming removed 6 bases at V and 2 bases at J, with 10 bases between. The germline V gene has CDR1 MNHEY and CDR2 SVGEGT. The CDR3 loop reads CASRFDTNTEAFF. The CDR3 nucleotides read TGTGCCAGCAGATTCGACACCAACACTGAAGCTTTCTTT.

For the CDR3, the DNA is TGCGCCAGCAGCCATGGCGAGACTAGCGGGGGAGAGACCCAGTACTTC. It yields the protein CASSHGETSGGETQYF. The chain has TRBV4-1 and TRBJ2-5; 12 bases are shared with TRBD2. There are 16 residues in the CDR3. After removal of 3 bases from V and 4 bases from J, the junction contained 6 bases not matched to a gene. Germline assignment: CDR1 MGHRA and CDR2 YSYEKL.

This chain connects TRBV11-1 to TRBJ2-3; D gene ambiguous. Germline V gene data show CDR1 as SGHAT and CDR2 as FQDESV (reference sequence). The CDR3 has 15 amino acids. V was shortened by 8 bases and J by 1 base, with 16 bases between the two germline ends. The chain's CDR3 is CASPFEVRCTDTQYF. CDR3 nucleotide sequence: TGTGCCAGCCCCTTTGAGGTCAGGTGCACAGATACGCAGTATTTT. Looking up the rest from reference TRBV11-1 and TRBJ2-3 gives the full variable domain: EAEVAQSPRYKITEKSQAVAFWCDPISGHATLYWYRQILGQGPELLVQFQDESVVDDSQLPKDRFSAERLKGVDSTLKIQPAELGDSAMYLCASPFEVRCTDTQYFGPGTRLTVL.

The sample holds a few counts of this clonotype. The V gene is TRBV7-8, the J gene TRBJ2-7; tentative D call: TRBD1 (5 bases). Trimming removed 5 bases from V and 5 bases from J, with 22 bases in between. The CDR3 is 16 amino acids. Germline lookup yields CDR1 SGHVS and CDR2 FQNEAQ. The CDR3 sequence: CASSARQRSLGNEQYF. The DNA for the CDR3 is TGTGCCAGCAGCGCTCGACAGAGGTCCCTCGGAAACGAGCAGTACTTC.

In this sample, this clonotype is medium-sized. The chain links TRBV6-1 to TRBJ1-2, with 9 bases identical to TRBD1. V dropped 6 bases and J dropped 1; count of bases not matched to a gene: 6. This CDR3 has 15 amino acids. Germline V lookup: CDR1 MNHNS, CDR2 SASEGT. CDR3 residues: CASRDTGGHNYGYTF. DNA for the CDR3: TGTGCCAGCAGAGACACAGGGGGCCATAACTATGGCTACACCTTC.

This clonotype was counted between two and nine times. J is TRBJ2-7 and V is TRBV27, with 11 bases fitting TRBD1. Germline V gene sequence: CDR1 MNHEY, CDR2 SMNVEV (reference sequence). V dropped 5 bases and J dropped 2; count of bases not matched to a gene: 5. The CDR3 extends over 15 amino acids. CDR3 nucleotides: TGTGCCAGCAGTCCCCCGGGACAGGGGGCCTACGAGCAGTACTTC. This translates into CASSPPGQGAYEQYF.

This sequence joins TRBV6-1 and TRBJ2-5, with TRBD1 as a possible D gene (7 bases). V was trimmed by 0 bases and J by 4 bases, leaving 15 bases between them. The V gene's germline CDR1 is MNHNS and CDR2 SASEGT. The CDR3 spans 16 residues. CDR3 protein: CASSEAEGATRETQYF. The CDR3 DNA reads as TGTGCCAGCAGTGAAGCGGAGGGGGCGACTCGAGAGACCCAGTACTTC.

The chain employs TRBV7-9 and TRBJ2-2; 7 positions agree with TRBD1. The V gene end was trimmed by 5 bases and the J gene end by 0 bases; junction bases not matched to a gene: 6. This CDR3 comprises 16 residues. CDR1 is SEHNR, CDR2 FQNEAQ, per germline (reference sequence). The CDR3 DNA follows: TGTGCCAGCAGCAAAGACAGGGCCCCGAACACCGGGGAGCTGTTTTTT. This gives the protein CASSKDRAPNTGELFF.

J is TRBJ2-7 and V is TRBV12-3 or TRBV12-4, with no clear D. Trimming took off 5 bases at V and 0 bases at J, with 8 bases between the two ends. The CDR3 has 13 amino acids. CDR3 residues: CASSPRSSYEQYF. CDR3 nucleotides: TGTGCCAGCAGTCCCCGGAGCTCCTACGAGCAGTACTTC.

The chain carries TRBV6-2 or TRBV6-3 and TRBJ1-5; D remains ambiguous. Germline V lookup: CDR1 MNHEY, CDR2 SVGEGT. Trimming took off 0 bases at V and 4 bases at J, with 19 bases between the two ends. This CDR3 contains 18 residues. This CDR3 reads CASSYSIGGMSWNQPQHF. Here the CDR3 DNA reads TGTGCCAGCAGTTACTCGATCGGAGGGATGAGTTGGAATCAGCCCCAGCATTTT.

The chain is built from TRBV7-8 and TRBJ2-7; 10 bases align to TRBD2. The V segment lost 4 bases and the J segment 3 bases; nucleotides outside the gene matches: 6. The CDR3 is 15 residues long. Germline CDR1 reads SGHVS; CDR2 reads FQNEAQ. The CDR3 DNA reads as TGTGCCAGCAGCTGGACTAGCGGACGGAACTACGAGCAGTACTTC. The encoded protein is CASSWTSGRNYEQYF.

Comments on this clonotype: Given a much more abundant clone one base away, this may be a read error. The CDR3 loop is CASSFRGTDTRYF. In DNA, the CDR3 is TGTGCCAGCAGTTTTCGGGGCACAGATACGCGGTATTTT. This chain uses TRBV27 with TRBJ2-3, with D possibly called TRBD1 or TRBD2 (5 bases each). Germline lookup yields CDR1 MNHEY and CDR2 SMNVEV (reference sequence). This CDR3 contains 13 residues.

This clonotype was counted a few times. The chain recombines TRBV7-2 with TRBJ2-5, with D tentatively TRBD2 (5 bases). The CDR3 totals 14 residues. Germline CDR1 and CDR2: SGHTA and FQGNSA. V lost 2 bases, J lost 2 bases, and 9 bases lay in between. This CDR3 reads CASSLSRLQETQYF. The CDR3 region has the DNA TGTGCCAGCAGCTTAAGCAGACTACAAGAGACCCAGTACTTC.

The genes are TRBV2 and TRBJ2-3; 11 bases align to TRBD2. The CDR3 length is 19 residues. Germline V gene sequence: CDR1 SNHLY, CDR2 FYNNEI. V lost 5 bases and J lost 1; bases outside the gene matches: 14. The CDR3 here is CASSTPGLADRTRTDTQYF. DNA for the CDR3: TGTGCCAGCAGTACACCGGGACTAGCGGATAGGACCCGCACAGATACGCAGTATTTT.

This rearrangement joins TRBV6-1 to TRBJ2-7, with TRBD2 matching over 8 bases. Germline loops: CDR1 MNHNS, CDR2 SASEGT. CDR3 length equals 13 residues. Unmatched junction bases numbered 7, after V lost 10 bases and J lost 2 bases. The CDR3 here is CATHGTRAYEQYF. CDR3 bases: TGTGCCACCCACGGGACTAGGGCCTACGAGCAGTACTTC.

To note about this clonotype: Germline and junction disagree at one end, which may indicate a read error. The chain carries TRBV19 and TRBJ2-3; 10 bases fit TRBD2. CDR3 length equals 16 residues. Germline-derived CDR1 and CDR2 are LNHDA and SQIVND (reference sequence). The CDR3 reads CASSITSGTTTNTQYF. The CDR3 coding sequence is TGTGCCAGTAGTATCACTAGCGGGACGACCACAAATACGCAGTATTTT.

CDR3 DNA: TGCAGTGCCGAGGGGAATGAGCAGTTCTTC. Translation gives CSAEGNEQFF. This chain joins TRBV20-1 and TRBJ2-1; perhaps D is TRBD1 or TRBD2 (5 bases each). Germline CDR1 reads DFQATT; CDR2 reads SNEGSKA (reference sequence). The length of the CDR3 is 10 residues. Trimming left V 6 bases short and J 7 bases short, with 7 bases between.

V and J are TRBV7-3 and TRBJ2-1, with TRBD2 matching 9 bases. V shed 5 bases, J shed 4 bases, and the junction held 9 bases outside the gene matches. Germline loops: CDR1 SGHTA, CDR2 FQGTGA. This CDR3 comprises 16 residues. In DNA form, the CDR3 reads TGTGCCAGCAGCCCAGGGGCGGGGGGGCCGTACAATGAGCAGTTCTTC. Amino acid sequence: CASSPGAGGPYNEQFF. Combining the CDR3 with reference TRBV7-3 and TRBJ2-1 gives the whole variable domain GAGVSQTPSNKVTEKGKYVELRCDPISGHTALYWYRQSLGQGPEFLIYFQGTGAADDSGLPNDRFFAVRPEGSVSTLKIQRTERGDSAVYLCASSPGAGGPYNEQFFGPGTRLTVL.

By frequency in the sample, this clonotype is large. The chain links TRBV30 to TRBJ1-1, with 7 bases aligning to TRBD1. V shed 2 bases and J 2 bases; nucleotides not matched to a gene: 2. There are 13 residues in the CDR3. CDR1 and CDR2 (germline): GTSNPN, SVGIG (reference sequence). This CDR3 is CAWSRDSNTEAFF. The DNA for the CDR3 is TGTGCCTGGAGTAGGGACAGTAACACTGAAGCTTTCTTT.

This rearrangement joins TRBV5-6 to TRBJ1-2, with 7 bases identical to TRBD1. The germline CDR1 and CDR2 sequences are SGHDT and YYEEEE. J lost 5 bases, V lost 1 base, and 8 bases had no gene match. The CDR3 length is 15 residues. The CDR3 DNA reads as TGTGCCAGCAGCTTGTGGAACAGGGGAACTTATGGCTACACCTTC. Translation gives CASSLWNRGTYGYTF.